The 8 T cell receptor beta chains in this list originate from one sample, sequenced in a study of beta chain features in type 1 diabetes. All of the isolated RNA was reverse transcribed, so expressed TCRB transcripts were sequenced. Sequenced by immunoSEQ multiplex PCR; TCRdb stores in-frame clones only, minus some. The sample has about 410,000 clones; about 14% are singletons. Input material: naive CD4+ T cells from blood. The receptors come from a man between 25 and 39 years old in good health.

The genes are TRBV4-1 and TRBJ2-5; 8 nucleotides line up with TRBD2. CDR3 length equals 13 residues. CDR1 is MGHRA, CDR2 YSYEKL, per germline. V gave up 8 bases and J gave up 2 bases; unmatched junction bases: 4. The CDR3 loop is CASGAGDQETQYF. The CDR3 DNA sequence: TGCGCCAGCGGAGCGGGAGATCAAGAGACCCAGTACTTC.

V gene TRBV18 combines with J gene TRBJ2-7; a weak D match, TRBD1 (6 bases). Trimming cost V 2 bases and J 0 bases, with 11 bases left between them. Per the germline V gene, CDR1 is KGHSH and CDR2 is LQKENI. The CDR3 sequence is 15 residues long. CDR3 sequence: CASSPLGQNSYEQYF. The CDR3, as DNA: TGTGCCAGCTCACCATTGGGACAAAACTCCTACGAGCAGTACTTC.

The CDR3 coding sequence is TGCGCCAGCACCCGGACCCTGGTTGAGACTGGGGCCAACGTCCTGACTTTC. It yields the protein CASTRTLVETGANVLTF. The V and J genes are TRBV4-1 and TRBJ2-6; D unresolved. Germline V CDR1 and CDR2: MGHRA, YSYEKL. The CDR3 is 17 amino acids. V was pared by 7 bases and J by 2 bases, with 18 bases between.

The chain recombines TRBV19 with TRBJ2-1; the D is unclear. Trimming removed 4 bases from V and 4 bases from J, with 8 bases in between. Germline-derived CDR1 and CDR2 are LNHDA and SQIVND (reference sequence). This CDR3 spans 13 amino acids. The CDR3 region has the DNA TGTGCCAGTAGTACGGTTATATACAATGAGCAGTTCTTC. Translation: CASSTVIYNEQFF.

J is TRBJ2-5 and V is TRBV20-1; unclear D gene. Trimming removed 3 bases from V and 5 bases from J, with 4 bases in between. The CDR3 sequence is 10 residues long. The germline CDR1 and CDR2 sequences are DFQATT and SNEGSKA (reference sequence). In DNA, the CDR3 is TGCAGTGCTAGCTGGGAGACCCAGTACTTC. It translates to CSASWETQYF.

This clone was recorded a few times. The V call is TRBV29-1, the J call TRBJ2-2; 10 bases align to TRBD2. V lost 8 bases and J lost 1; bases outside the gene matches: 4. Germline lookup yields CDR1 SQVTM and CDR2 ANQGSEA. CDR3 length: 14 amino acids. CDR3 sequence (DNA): TGCAGCTTTACTAGCGGGAAGAACACCGGGGAGCTGTTTTTT. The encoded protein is CSFTSGKNTGELFF.

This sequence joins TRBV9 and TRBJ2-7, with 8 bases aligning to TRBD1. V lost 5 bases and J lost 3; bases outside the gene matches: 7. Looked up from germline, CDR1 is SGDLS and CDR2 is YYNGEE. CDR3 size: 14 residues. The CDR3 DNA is TGTGCCAGCAGTAGGACAGGGCTGAACTACGAGCAGTACTTC. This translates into CASSRTGLNYEQYF. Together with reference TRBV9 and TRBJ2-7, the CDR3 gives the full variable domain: DSGVTQTPKHLITATGQRVTLRCSPRSGDLSVYWYQQSLDQGLQFLIQYYNGEERAKGNILERFSAQQFPDLHSELNLSSLELGDSALYFCASSRTGLNYEQYFGPGTRLTVT.

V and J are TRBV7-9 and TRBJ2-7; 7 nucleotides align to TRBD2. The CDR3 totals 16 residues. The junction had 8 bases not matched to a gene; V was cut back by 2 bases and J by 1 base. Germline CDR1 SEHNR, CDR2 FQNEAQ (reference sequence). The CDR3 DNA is TGTGCCAGCAGCTTATCCAGCGGGGCTTTTTCCTACGAGCAGTACTTC. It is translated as CASSLSSGAFSYEQYF.